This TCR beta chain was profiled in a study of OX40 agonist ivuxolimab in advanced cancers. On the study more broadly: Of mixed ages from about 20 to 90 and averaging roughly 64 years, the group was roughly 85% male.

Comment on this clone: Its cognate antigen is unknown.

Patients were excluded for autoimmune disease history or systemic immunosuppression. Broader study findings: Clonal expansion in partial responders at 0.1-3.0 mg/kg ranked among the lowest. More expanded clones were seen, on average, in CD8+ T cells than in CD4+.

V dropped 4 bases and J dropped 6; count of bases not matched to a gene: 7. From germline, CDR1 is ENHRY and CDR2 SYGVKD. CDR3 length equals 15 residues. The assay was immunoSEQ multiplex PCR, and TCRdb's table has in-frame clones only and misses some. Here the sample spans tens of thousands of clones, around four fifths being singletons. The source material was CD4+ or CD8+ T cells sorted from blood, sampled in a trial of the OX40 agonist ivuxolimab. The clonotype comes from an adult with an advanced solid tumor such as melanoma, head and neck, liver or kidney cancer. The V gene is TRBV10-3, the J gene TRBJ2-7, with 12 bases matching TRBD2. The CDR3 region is CAISASSGRAGEQYF. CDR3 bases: TGTGCCATCAGTGCCTCTAGCGGGAGGGCCGGCGAGCAGTACTTC.